One and the same sample provided the 24 T cell receptor beta chains below, sequenced in a study of T cell responses to AZD1222 COVID-19 vaccine. Clones were read by immunoSEQ multiplex PCR, and TCRdb kept only the in-frame ones, dropping some. This sample yields tens of thousands of clones, of which 70% to 90% are seen a single time; 15% to 20% belongs to the top ten. This specimen was peripheral blood, taken on day 0 of AZD1222 vaccination. The receptors derive from an adult in good health.

This clone was observed a single time. The chain carries TRBV9 and TRBJ2-1; TRBD2 aligns across 7 bases. Germline trimming cut 3 bases from V and 0 bases from J; bases unmatched to any gene: 3. The CDR3 totals 15 residues. Germline V CDR1 and CDR2: SGDLS, YYNGEE. The CDR3 DNA reads TGTGCCAGCAGCGGAGCGGGGAGCTCCTACAATGAGCAGTTCTTC. Residues: CASSGAGSSYNEQFF.

J is TRBJ1-2 and V is TRBV10-3; no definite D call. Trimming cost V 2 bases and J 2 bases, with 12 bases left between them. This CDR3 region has 15 residues. Germline lookup yields CDR1 ENHRY and CDR2 SYGVKD. The CDR3 DNA reads TGTGCCATCAGTGAGAGTCAGCAAGGGAACTATGGCTACACCTTC. It is translated as CAISESQQGNYGYTF.

V is TRBV27 and J is TRBJ1-1, with D maybe TRBD1 (5 bases). The V gene lost 8 bases and the J gene lost 4 bases, with 14 bases spanning the gap. The germline V gene has CDR1 MNHEY and CDR2 SMNVEV (reference sequence). This CDR3 comprises 13 residues. CDR3 loop: CASSLGGFTEAFF. In nucleotides, the CDR3 is TGTGCCAGCTCCCTGGGGGGGTTCACTGAAGCTTTCTTT.

This clone occurred once. The chain employs TRBV7-8 and TRBJ2-5; D is undetermined. The CDR3 sequence is 14 residues long. The germline CDR1 and CDR2 sequences are SGHVS and FQNEAQ. The V gene lost 0 bases and the J gene lost 5 bases, with 10 bases spanning the gap. CDR3 sequence: CASSLARSHETQYF. In DNA, the CDR3 is TGTGCCAGCAGCTTAGCCCGGTCCCACGAGACCCAGTACTTC.

J is TRBJ1-5 and V is TRBV6-5; D ambiguous. Trimming shortened V by 6 bases and J by 5 bases, and 11 bases separated the two germline ends. CDR3 size: 13 residues. Germline loops: CDR1 MNHEY, CDR2 SVGAGI. In DNA form, the CDR3 reads TGTGCCAGCAGCGTTTACGACGATCAGCCCCAGCATTTT. It codes for CASSVYDDQPQHF.

The chain combines TRBV29-1 with TRBJ1-2; D call uncertain. This CDR3 is built from 13 residues. V lost 6 bases to trimming and J lost 4 bases, with 15 bases between them. Germline V gene lookup returns CDR1 SQVTM and CDR2 ANQGSEA. The CDR3 region is CSVPNMGVYGYTF. The CDR3 nucleotides are TGCAGCGTCCCAAACATGGGCGTCTATGGCTACACCTTC.

The chain is built from TRBV10-3 and TRBJ1-2, with D perhaps TRBD1 (5 bases). The germline gives CDR1 ENHRY, CDR2 SYGVKD. The CDR3 length is 15 residues. Trimming took 4 bases from V and 0 from J, leaving 12 bases between them. CDR3 sequence: CAISVQGTPNYGYTF. The CDR3 region has the DNA TGTGCCATCAGTGTCCAGGGAACCCCTAACTATGGCTACACCTTC.

The chain employs TRBV20-1 and TRBJ1-1; D remains unclear. CDR1 DFQATT and CDR2 SNEGSKA come from the germline V gene (reference sequence). With 0 bases removed from V and 7 bases from J, the gap between germline ends came to 6 bases. The CDR3 extends over 11 amino acids. The CDR3 loop is CSARDGIEAFF. The CDR3 DNA follows: TGCAGTGCTAGAGACGGCATTGAAGCTTTCTTT.

V gene TRBV7-8 combines with J gene TRBJ2-1; 9 nucleotides align to TRBD2. The V segment lost 5 bases and the J segment 4 bases; nucleotides outside the gene matches: 6. Germline loops: CDR1 SGHVS, CDR2 FQNEAQ. The CDR3 is 15 residues long. The CDR3 bases are TGTGCCAGCAGCGTGCGGGGGGGCAGGTACAATGAGCAGTTCTTC. Amino acids: CASSVRGGRYNEQFF.

The genes are TRBV6-5 and TRBJ1-1; tentative D call: TRBD1 (6 bases). Germline CDR1 and CDR2: MNHEY and SVGAGI. Trimming shortened V by 0 bases and J by 2 bases, and 13 bases separated the two germline ends. The CDR3 is 16 amino acids. The CDR3: CASSYSRYGGNTEAFF. The CDR3 bases are TGTGCCAGCAGTTACTCGCGTTATGGGGGCAACACTGAAGCTTTCTTT.

This clone was seen just once. The chain couples TRBV28 to TRBJ1-4, with D possibly TRBD1 on 6 matching bases. Trimming took 6 bases from V and 4 from J, leaving 12 bases between them. The CDR3 contains 14 residues. Germline values: CDR1 MDHEN, CDR2 SYDVKM. The CDR3 spells CASRWGGYNEKLFF. CDR3 DNA sequence: TGTGCCAGCAGATGGGGGGGCTATAATGAAAAACTGTTTTTT. Full variable domain (missing parts from reference TRBV28 and TRBJ1-4): DVKVTQSSRYLVKRTGEKVFLECVQDMDHENMFWYRQDPGLGLRLIYFSYDVKMKEKGDIPEGYSVSREKKERFSLILESASTNQTSMYLCASRWGGYNEKLFFGSGTQLSVL.

The V and J genes are TRBV27 and TRBJ1-2; D is undetermined. Trimming removed 3 bases from V and 0 bases from J, with 14 bases in between. Germline values: CDR1 MNHEY, CDR2 SMNVEV (reference sequence). The length of the CDR3 is 16 residues. The chain's CDR3 is CASSFNWQTANYGYTF. The DNA of the CDR3 is TGTGCCAGCAGTTTTAATTGGCAAACAGCTAACTATGGCTACACCTTC.

V is TRBV14 and J is TRBJ1-2; a possible D gene is TRBD1 (5 bases). CDR1 SGHDN and CDR2 FVKESK come from the germline V gene. This CDR3 comprises 14 residues. Trimming removed 0 bases at V and 7 bases at J, with 12 bases between. The CDR3 region is CASSQDVRVGGYTF. The DNA for the CDR3 is TGTGCCAGCAGCCAAGACGTCAGGGTTGGTGGCTACACCTTC.

This clone was seen a handful of times. J is TRBJ2-2 and V is TRBV5-1; no clear D gene. Trimming shortened V by 0 bases and J by 1 base, and 10 bases separated the two germline ends. The CDR3 loop spans 16 amino acids. From germline, CDR1 is SGHRS and CDR2 YFSETQ. Here the CDR3 reads CASSLGPAGNTGELFF. CDR3 bases: TGCGCCAGCAGCTTGGGCCCCGCAGGGAACACCGGGGAGCTGTTTTTT.

The CDR3 sequence is CASSIDPRRWNTEAFF. CDR3 DNA: TGTGCCAGTAGTATAGACCCCAGACGTTGGAACACTGAAGCTTTCTTT. The chain employs TRBV19 and TRBJ1-1, with D unclear. With 0 bases removed from V and 1 base from J, the gap between germline ends came to 12 bases. Per the germline V gene, CDR1 is LNHDA and CDR2 is SQIVND (reference sequence). The CDR3 sequence is 16 residues long.

The chain joins TRBV9 to TRBJ1-3; the D gene is possibly TRBD1 (6 bases). V lost 4 bases and J lost 0, with 11 bases in between. The CDR3 covers 15 residues. Germline V gene sequence: CDR1 SGDLS, CDR2 YYNGEE. The DNA of the CDR3 is TGTGCCAGCAGCACCCGGGACATCTCTGGAAACACCATATATTTT. This translates into CASSTRDISGNTIYF.

The genes are TRBV27 and TRBJ2-2, with D perhaps given as TRBD1 or TRBD2 (5 bases each). This CDR3 is 17 amino acids long. V was cut by 2 bases and J by 6 bases, with 19 bases left in between. The germline V gene encodes CDR1 MNHEY and CDR2 SMNVEV (reference sequence). The CDR3 DNA reads as TGTGCCAGCAGTTTAAATGGGGGAATCAACTTCGCCGGGGAGCTGTTTTTT. Translation gives CASSLNGGINFAGELFF.

This rearrangement joins TRBV18 to TRBJ2-7; 7 positions match TRBD2. The ends lost 0 bases at V and 6 bases at J; junction bases unmatched: 2. There are 13 residues in the CDR3. CDR1 and CDR2 (germline): KGHSH, LQKENI. The CDR3 DNA reads as TGTGCCAGCTCACCACCGGGGAGGGGCGAGCAGTACTTC. Its translation: CASSPPGRGEQYF.

The gene calls are TRBV12-5 and TRBJ2-7; D uncertain. Per germline, CDR1 LGHNT and CDR2 FRNRAP. This CDR3 comprises 15 residues. V was trimmed by 6 bases and J by 2 bases, leaving 17 bases between them. The CDR3 reads CASGFALSSPYEQYF. CDR3 nucleotides: TGTGCTAGTGGGTTCGCCCTTTCGAGCCCCTACGAGCAGTACTTC. The variable domain in full, with the rest retrieved from reference TRBV12-5 and TRBJ2-7, is DARVTQTPRHKVTEMGQEVTMRCQPILGHNTVFWYRQTMMQGLELLAYFRNRAPLDDSGMPKDRFSAEMPDATLATLKIQPSEPRDSAVYFCASGFALSSPYEQYFGPGTRLTVT.

The V call is TRBV20-1, the J call TRBJ2-2; possibly TRBD1 for D (5 bases). Germline CDR1 DFQATT, CDR2 SNEGSKA (reference sequence). The V gene lost 3 bases and the J gene lost 4 bases, with 12 bases spanning the gap. This CDR3 spans 14 amino acids. The DNA for the CDR3 is TGCAGTGCTAGTAACCAGGGTCGCACCGGGGAGCTGTTTTTT. It yields the protein CSASNQGRTGELFF.

V is TRBV7-3 and J is TRBJ2-1; D gene unclear. The V gene's germline CDR1 is SGHTA and CDR2 FQGTGA. The CDR3 runs to 13 residues. The germline V and J ends were trimmed by 0 bases and 8 bases, with 8 bases remaining between them. The CDR3 here is CASSLTAWDEQFF. The CDR3 DNA reads as TGTGCCAGCAGCTTAACGGCGTGGGATGAGCAGTTCTTC.

The chain couples TRBV9 to TRBJ1-2, with 12 bases lining up with TRBD1. The trim removed 0 bases at V and 4 bases at J, leaving 4 bases unmatched. The CDR3 loop spans 16 amino acids. Looked up from germline, CDR1 is SGDLS and CDR2 is YYNGEE. CDR3 sequence reads: CASSVGGTGGSYGYTF. For the CDR3, the DNA is TGTGCCAGCAGCGTAGGAGGGACAGGGGGCAGCTATGGCTACACCTTC.

The J gene is TRBJ2-6, the V gene TRBV12-3 or TRBV12-4; D gene ambiguous. With 7 bases removed from V and 0 bases from J, the gap between germline ends came to 4 bases. The CDR3 loop spans 13 amino acids. In DNA, the CDR3 is TGTGCCAGCATTTACTCTGGGGCCAACGTCCTGACTTTC. Amino acids: CASIYSGANVLTF.

The genes are TRBV12-3 or TRBV12-4 and TRBJ1-4; D might be TRBD1 (6 bases). The V end lost 8 bases, the J end lost 8 bases, and 15 bases lay between the germline ends. The CDR3 loop spans 13 amino acids. CDR3 in DNA: TGTGCCAGCTCCGGGGGCAGCCGGGAAAAACTGTTTTTT. Amino acid sequence: CASSGGSREKLFF.